This TCR beta chain derives from a study of T-cell memory formation after mild COVID-19. At the level of the study: Largely donor-specific TCR clusters were found. The study's findings and limits: CD4+ contracting clones were mainly CM and EM; CD8+ ones, EMRA. The appearance of some responding clones in pre-infection memory suggested that cross-reactive memory joined.

The TCR alpha and TCR beta cDNA libraries, bearing sample barcodes and UMIs, were generated by 5'RACE using constant-segment primers. TCRdb itself ran the 5' RACE reads through MiXCR, one entry per CDR3 protein. The table lists approximately 100,000 distinct CDR3 sequences, about 18% of them singletons. CDR1 ENHRY and CDR2 SYGVKD come from the germline V gene. This CDR3 region has 15 residues. V lost 7 bases and J 0 bases, leaving 16 bases between the germline ends. This clonotype occurred a few times. Antigen specificity is unknown. This clonotype was obtained from an adult woman who had mild COVID-19 (a few samples of this study predate the infection). Cell type and time point are not known. The sequenced material came from PBMCs or a T cell subset sorted from them (not recorded which). This chain connects TRBV10-3 to TRBJ2-7; D gene unclear. The DNA for the CDR3 is TGTGCCATCAATGACCCCACTCGCACCTCCTACGAGCAGTACTTC. Protein product: CAINDPTRTSYEQYF.